This section outlines one T cell receptor (beta chain) sequence together with its context. Its target antigen remains unknown. There are no base qualities to consult, and no much larger clone falls within one base. For repertoire analyses, the comparison group consisted of about eight healthy control donors. Before genomic DNA extraction, CD8+ T cells without CD4 were isolated from blood. Receptor libraries were prepared by the immunoSEQ multiplex PCR assay. Genomic DNA from the sorted T-cell subsets was used to amplify rearranged TCR beta chain products, which were then sequenced. In the source study's methods: Shannon entropy and Simpson indices were used to measure the diversity of productive TCR beta rearrangements in each repertoire. Clonal expansion was assessed using the summed frequency of the 100 most abundant productive TCR beta clonotypes among total reads. A self-reactivity index based on amino acid usage at CDR3beta positions 6 and 7 was applied to the TRB repertoires. Two-way ANOVA was applied to the repertoire analyses, whereas Student t or Mann-Whitney tests were applied to the flow cytometric analyses. Drawn from immuneACCESS, this table holds only the in-frame rearrangements with V and J called that TCRdb kept. Clones are partly lost; checked studies trace under half to an unresolved V gene and leave the rest unexplained. V and J calls and clone size come straight from that table; D and trimming were deduced from the DNA. Recorded for this sample are 25,000 to 35,000 clones; around 90% of them occurred a single time. Clones ranked in the top ten supply 5% to 6.5% of the sample.

This sample is part of a study of regulatory and conventional T cells in RAG deficiency listed by TCRdb under 2017. Study-wide context: High-throughput TCR beta sequencing was used to compare the diversity and composition of the Treg, conventional CD4+ and CD8+ T cell repertoires of RAG-deficient patients with those of healthy controls. General study outcomes and caveats: The CD25-high CD127-low cells sorted from Omenn syndrome patients may be peripherally activated cells rather than true Treg cells. RAG-deficient patients showed markedly lower Shannon entropy and higher Simpson indices than control T-cell subpopulations. Some T-cell subset analyses were not performed for some subjects. Compared with controls, Omenn syndrome and CID/AS patients had approximately 97-fold fewer unique TCR beta sequences in Treg cells, but only about 9.8-fold fewer in the other subsets. Shorter CDR3 lengths were found in all patient T-cell subsets, and >85% Treg-Tconv repertoire overlap at nucleotide and amino acid level was observed in Omenn syndrome patients.

Including cysteine and phenylalanine, the CDR3 has 12 amino acids. The CDR3 DNA has 36 bases and is translated from base 1. According to the germline V gene (reference sequence), CDR1 reads LNHDA and CDR2 reads SQIVND. The junction shows trimming of 8 bases on V and 2 bases on J, plus 8 bases between the germline ends. The same specimen was also included in a second study, on regulatory T cells. As that second paper reports: The multiplex PCR relied on 52 forward TRBV primers and 13 reverse TRBJ primers, and amplification bias was corrected through assay-based and computational methods. Restricted unique TRB V-J pairs and skewed V and J gene usage were observed in patient repertoires, most markedly in regulatory T cells. Between CD3G-deficient patients and healthy controls, the study compared T-cell receptor beta repertoires in sorted regulatory T cells, conventional CD4+ T cells and CD8+ T cells. Ficoll density separation was used to isolate peripheral blood mononuclear cells. A FACSAria cell sorter was used to isolate CD3+ CD8+ CD4- T cells. Within the immunoSEQ assay, multiplex PCR amplified rearranged TRB loci from genomic DNA. TRB amplicons were sequenced on an Illumina HiSeq platform. Raw sequences were error-filtered and aligned to reference gene sequences by custom algorithms, then analyzed with the immunoSEQ online tools. Frequencies of productive and nonproductive TRB rearrangements were assessed among unique sequences as well as among total sequences. Group comparisons used t tests, Mann-Whitney tests or two-way ANOVA run in Prism software.

Recombination joined TRBV19 with TRBJ2-3, with a tentative D gene TRBD2 over 6 matching bases. The sequence was obtained from a human donor in good health. Source material: CD8+ T cells sorted from blood. The CDR3 amino acid sequence is: CASRGATDTQYF. The sequenced DNA: TGTGCCAGTCGCGGGGCCACAGATACGCAGTATTTT. The CDR3, completed at both ends by the reference TRBV19 and TRBJ2-3 genes, gives the full variable domain DGGITQSPKYLFRKEGQNVTLSCEQNLNHDAMYWYRQDPGQGLRLIYYSQIVNDFQKGDIAEGYSVSREKKESFPLTVTSAQKNPTAFYLCASRGATDTQYFGPGTRLTVL.